Shown below are 8 T cell receptor beta chains from a single sample sequenced in a study of blood T cell repertoires in COVID-19. Some clones are missing from TCRdb's copy, which holds only in-frame ones; the method was immunoSEQ multiplex PCR. This table holds about 200,000 clones, roughly 84% found once. The sequencing sample was made of peripheral blood. All receptors come from an elderly woman with acute or convalescent COVID-19.

The V call is TRBV5-1, the J call TRBJ1-1, with D unresolved. The germline V gene has CDR1 SGHRS and CDR2 YFSETQ. V lost 4 bases and J 1 base, leaving 14 bases between the germline ends. This CDR3 has 15 residues. This CDR3 is CASSVSRQSNTEAFF. CDR3 nucleotides: TGCGCCAGCAGCGTCAGCAGGCAATCGAACACTGAAGCTTTCTTT.

For the CDR3, the DNA is TGTGCCAGCAGCTTAGATCGGGAGGGTCAAACTGAAGCTTTCTTT. This translates into CASSLDREGQTEAFF. The J gene is TRBJ1-1, the V gene TRBV7-9; D is ambiguous. V was pared by 1 base and J by 5 bases, with 14 bases between. The CDR3 length is 15 residues. Germline-derived CDR1 and CDR2 are SEHNR and FQNEAQ (reference sequence).

The chain is built from TRBV18 and TRBJ1-2; D remains ambiguous. Germline CDR1 KGHSH, CDR2 LQKENI. This CDR3 has 14 amino acids. The V and J ends lost 1 base and 5 bases respectively, with 11 bases between them. This CDR3 is CASSPLVTEYGYTF. The DNA of the CDR3 is TGTGCCAGCTCACCACTAGTCACCGAATATGGCTACACCTTC.

The rearrangement links TRBV6-2 or TRBV6-3 to TRBJ2-1; TRBD1 might be the D (6 bases). Germline CDR1 MNHEY, CDR2 SVGEGT. The V end lost 2 bases, the J end lost 4 bases, and 12 bases lay between the germline ends. The CDR3 runs 15 residues. CDR3 nucleotide sequence: TGTGCCAGCAGTTACACTGGGGGCGATTACAATGAGCAGTTCTTC. Its translation: CASSYTGGDYNEQFF.

This clone occurred a few times. CDR3 nucleotide sequence: TGTGCCAGCAGTTCACAGGGATATGGAGCTTTCTTT. This gives the protein CASSSQGYGAFF. The gene calls are TRBV28 and TRBJ1-1; D is possibly TRBD1 (6 bases). Trimming removed 4 bases at V and 10 bases at J, with 13 bases between. Germline values: CDR1 MDHEN, CDR2 SYDVKM. The CDR3 runs to 12 residues.

The rearrangement joins TRBV12-3 or TRBV12-4 to TRBJ1-1; D call uncertain. V was clipped by 7 bases and J by 5 bases, with 14 bases between them. This CDR3 is 13 amino acids long. DNA for the CDR3: TGTGCCAGCACTAAAATGAGGGAAACTGAAGCTTTCTTT. Amino acid sequence: CASTKMRETEAFF.

This rearrangement joins TRBV9 to TRBJ2-5; D is unclear. The CDR3 is 14 amino acids. Deletions cut 1 base from V and 0 bases from J, with 7 bases between. CDR1 and CDR2 from the germline V gene are SGDLS and YYNGEE. The CDR3, as DNA: TGTGCCAGCAGCGTATTCTCCCACCAAGAGACCCAGTACTTC. Translated, it gives CASSVFSHQETQYF.

This chain joins TRBV4-3 and TRBJ2-3; 9 bases are a match to TRBD2. The length of the CDR3 is 16 residues. J was trimmed by 3 bases and V by 0 bases; bases with no gene match: 4. Germline lookup yields CDR1 LGHNA and CDR2 YSLEER. DNA of the CDR3: TGCGCCAGCAGCCAAGAGGGACTAGCTGGGACAGATACGCAGTATTTT. Protein product: CASSQEGLAGTDTQYF.